This T cell receptor beta chain was sequenced for a study of T-cell memory formation after mild COVID-19 (dated by TCRdb to about 2021). The study in broad terms: Most TCR sequence clusters were specific to one of the two donors. T-cell clones expanding and contracting after mild COVID-19 in a couple of donors were tracked by longitudinal TCRalpha and TCRbeta repertoire sequencing. The cohort comprised two young, previously healthy adult volunteers, one female and one male. Findings and caveats that apply to the study as a whole: The second-wave clones that peaked on day 37 were not confirmed to be SARS-CoV-2 specific. Only a couple of mild cases were covered by the study, and larger cohorts that include severe cases with pre-infection samples were considered necessary. Clones that contracted from day 15 to 85 showed balanced CD4/CD8 phenotypes, whereas a second wave of clones that expanded from day 15 to 37 leaned towards CD4+. Contracting CD4+ clones were found mainly in CM and EM memory subsets, while CD8+ clones were enriched in EMRA. Some responding clones were found in pre-infection memory, which suggests that pre-existing cross-reactive memory T cells took part in the SARS-CoV-2 response.

Data came from an Illumina NovaSeq 6000. Using 5'RACE with constant-segment primers, TCRalpha and TCRbeta cDNA libraries were constructed, with sample barcodes and unique molecular identifiers added in the process. RNA was extracted from every sample with Trizol reagent. Library amplification was performed in two PCR steps, and a second sample barcode and Illumina TruSeq adapters were introduced in the second step. The libraries were sequenced on an Illumina NovaSeq using 2 x 150 bp paired-end reads. The original pipeline was this. With migec v1.2.7, reads were demultiplexed and then collapsed into UMI-guided consensus sequences. Using mixcr v2.1.11, UMI consensuses were aligned to TRA and TRB V and J templates and then assembled into clonotypes. A clonotype was counted as expanded or contracted only when both edgeR and NoisET called the clonotype significant, with the noise models trained on biological replicates. For edgeR calls, the thresholds were a false discovery rate-adjusted p below 0.01 and a log2 fold-change of 1. As an exploratory analysis of dynamics, max-normalized trajectories of the 1000 most abundant clonotypes were examined with PCA combined with hierarchical clustering. Separately sequenced CD4+ and CD8+ repertoires were used to assign the CD4 or CD8 phenotype of responding clones. The raw public data were reprocessed by TCRdb itself: fastp quality trimming at Q25, MiXCR clonotype calling, in-frame beta chains only. Each CDR3 protein appears once, grouped with its most common genes and DNA. In this record, the V and J calls reflect TCRdb's handling and not the investigators' own analysis. Recorded for this sample are hundreds of thousands of distinct CDR3 sequences; over 13% of them occurred a single time. The ten largest account for about 20% of the sample.

This clonotype was detected only a few times. Its antigen is unknown. Nothing much larger sits one base from this clone, and base qualities are not available. V lost 5 bases and J lost 6 bases; the stretch between them is 24 bases long. From its cysteine to its phenylalanine, the CDR3 spans 17 amino acids. Only the CDR3 DNA stays, 51 bases, in frame from base 1. The germline V gene (reference sequence) provides CDR1 MNHEY and CDR2 SMNVEV. Ficoll-Paque density gradient centrifugation was the method used to isolate PBMCs. This chain joins TRBV27 to TRBJ2-3; no confident D gene assignment can be made. The sequencing sample was made of PBMCs or a T cell subset sorted from them (not recorded which). This sequence was found in a man between 18 and 35 years old who had mild COVID-19 (a few samples of this study predate the infection). The sample titles of this study are shuffled in the database, so cell type and time point are left out; the donor was told from shared clones. The CDR3 in this case is CASSPHRTGSRGDTQYF. The DNA is TGTGCCAGCAGTCCTCACCGGACCGGTTCCCGTGGGGATACGCAGTATTTT.